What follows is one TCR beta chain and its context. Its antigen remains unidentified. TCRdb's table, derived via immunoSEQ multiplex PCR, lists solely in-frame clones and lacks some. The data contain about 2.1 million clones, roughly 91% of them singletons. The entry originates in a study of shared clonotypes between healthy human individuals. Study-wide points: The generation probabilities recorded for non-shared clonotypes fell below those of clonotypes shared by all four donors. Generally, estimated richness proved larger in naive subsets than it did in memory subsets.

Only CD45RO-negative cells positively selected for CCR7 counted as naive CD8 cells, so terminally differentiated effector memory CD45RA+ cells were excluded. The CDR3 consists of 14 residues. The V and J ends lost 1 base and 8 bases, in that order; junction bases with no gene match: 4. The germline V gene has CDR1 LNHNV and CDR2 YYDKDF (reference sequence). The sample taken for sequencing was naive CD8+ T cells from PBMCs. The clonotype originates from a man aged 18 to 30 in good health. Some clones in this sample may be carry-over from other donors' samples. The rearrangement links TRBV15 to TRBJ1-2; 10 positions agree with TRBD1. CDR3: CATSRGGTGDGYTF. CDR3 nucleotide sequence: TGTGCCACCAGCAGAGGGGGGACAGGGGACGGCTACACCTTC.